The next 2 T cell receptor beta chains were all read from a single sample in a study of blood T cell repertoires in COVID-19. This table comes from immunoSEQ multiplex PCR, and its TCRdb copy is limited to in-frame clones, with some not included. The sample lists 400,000 to 500,000 clones, approximately 87% occurring once. The sequencing input was PBMCs or T cells enriched from blood (not recorded which). These receptors were taken from a woman aged 40-49 years who had recovered from COVID-19.

The V gene is TRBV10-3, the J gene TRBJ2-4; 11 nucleotides line up with TRBD2. The CDR3 extends over 15 amino acids. Germline assignment: CDR1 ENHRY and CDR2 SYGVKD. V lost 0 bases, J lost 8 bases, and 3 bases stayed unmatched. CDR3 region: CAISESTSGMDIQYF. CDR3 in DNA: TGTGCCATCAGTGAGTCGACTAGCGGGATGGACATTCAGTACTTC.

This chain links TRBV6-5 with TRBJ1-6, with D perhaps TRBD1 (5 bases). The CDR3 has 16 residues. The germline CDR1 and CDR2 sequences are MNHEY and SVGAGI. With 2 bases removed from V and 7 bases from J, the gap between germline ends came to 15 bases. CDR3 coding DNA: TGTGCCAGCAGTTACCAGACTTTGGCAGGGAATTCACCCCTCCACTTT. The encoded protein is CASSYQTLAGNSPLHF.